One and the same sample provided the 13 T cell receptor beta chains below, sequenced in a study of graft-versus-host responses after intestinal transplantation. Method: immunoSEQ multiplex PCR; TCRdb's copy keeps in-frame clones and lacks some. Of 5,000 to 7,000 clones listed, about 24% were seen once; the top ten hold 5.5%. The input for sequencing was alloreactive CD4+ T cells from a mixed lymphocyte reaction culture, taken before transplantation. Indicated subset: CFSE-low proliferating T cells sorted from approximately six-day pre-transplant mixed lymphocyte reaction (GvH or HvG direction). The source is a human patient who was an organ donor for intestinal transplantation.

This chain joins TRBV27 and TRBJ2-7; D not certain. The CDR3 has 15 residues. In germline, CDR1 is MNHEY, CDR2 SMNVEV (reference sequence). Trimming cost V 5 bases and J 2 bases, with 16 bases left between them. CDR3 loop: CASSPEPRVAYEQYF. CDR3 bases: TGTGCCAGCAGTCCAGAGCCTCGGGTGGCCTACGAGCAGTACTTC.

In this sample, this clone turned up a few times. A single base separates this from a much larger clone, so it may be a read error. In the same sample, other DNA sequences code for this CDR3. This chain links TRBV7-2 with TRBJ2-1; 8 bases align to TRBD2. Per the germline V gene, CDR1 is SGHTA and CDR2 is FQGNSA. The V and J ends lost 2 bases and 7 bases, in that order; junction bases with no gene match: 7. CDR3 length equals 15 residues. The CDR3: CASSLFRGGLNEQFF. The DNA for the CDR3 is TGTGCCAGCAGCTTATTTCGGGGGGGGCTAAATGAGCAGTTCTTC.

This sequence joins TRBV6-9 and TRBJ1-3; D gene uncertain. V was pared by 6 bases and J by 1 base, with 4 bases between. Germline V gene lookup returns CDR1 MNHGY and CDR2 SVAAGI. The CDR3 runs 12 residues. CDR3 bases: TGTGCCAGCAGGTCATCTGGAAACACCATATATTTT. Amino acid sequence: CASRSSGNTIYF.

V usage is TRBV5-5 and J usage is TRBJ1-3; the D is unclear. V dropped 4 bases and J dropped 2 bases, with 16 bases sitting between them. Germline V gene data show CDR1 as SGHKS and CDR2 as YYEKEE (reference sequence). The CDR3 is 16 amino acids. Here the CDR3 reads CASSLNHPITGNTIYF. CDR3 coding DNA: TGTGCCAGCAGCCTCAACCACCCGATAACTGGAAACACCATATATTTT.

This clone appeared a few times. Here the CDR3 DNA reads TGTGCCAGCAGTGAAGCAGCGGGTGCGCGCACAGATACGCAGTATTTT. Amino acid sequence: CASSEAAGARTDTQYF. This chain joins TRBV2 and TRBJ2-3, with D possibly matching TRBD2 (6 bases). Germline lookup yields CDR1 SNHLY and CDR2 FYNNEI. V was pared by 0 bases and J by 1 base, with 11 bases between. The CDR3 contains 16 residues.

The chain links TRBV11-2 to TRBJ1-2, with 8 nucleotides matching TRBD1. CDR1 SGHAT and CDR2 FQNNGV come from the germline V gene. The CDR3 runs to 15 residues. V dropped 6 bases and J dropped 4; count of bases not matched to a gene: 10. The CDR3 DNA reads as TGTGCCAGCAGAAACGGACAGGGCGGAATCTATGGCTACACCTTC. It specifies CASRNGQGGIYGYTF.

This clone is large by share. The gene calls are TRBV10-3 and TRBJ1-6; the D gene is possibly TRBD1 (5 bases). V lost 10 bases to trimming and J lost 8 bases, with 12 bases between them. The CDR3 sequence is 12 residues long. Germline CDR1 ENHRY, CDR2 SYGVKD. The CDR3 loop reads CATEDSYSPLHF. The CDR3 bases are TGTGCCACCGAAGACAGTTATTCACCCCTCCACTTT.

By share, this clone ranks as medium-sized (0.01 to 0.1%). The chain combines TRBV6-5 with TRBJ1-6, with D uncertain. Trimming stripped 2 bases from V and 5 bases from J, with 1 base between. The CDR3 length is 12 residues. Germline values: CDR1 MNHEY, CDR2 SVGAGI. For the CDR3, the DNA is TGTGCCAGCAGTTACAATAATTCACCCCTCCACTTT. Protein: CASSYNNSPLHF.

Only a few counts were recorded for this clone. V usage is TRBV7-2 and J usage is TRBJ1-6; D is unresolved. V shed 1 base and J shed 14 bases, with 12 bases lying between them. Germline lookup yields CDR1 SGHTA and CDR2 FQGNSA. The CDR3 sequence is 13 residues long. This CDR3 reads CASSLGRGGALHF. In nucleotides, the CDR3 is TGTGCCAGCAGCTTAGGTCGTGGCGGGGCCCTCCACTTT.

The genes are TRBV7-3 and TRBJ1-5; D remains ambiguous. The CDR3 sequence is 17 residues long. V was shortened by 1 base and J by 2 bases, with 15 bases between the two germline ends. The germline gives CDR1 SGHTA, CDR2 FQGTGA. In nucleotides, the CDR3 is TGTGCCAGCAGCTTAATGGTCGGCCTCAGGTGCAATCAGCCCCAGCATTTT. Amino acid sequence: CASSLMVGLRCNQPQHF.

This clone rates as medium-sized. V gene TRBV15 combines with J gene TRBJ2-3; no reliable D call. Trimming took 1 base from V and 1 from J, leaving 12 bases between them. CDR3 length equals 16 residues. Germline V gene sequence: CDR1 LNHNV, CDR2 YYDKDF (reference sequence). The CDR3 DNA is TGTGCCACCAGCAGAGCCTGGAGTACGGGCACAGATACGCAGTATTTT. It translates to CATSRAWSTGTDTQYF. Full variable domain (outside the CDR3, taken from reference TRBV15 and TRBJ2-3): DAMVIQNPRYQVTQFGKPVTLSCSQTLNHNVMYWYQQKSSQAPKLLFHYYDKDFNNEADTPDNFQSRRPNTSFCFLDIRSPGLGDTAMYLCATSRAWSTGTDTQYFGPGTRLTVL.

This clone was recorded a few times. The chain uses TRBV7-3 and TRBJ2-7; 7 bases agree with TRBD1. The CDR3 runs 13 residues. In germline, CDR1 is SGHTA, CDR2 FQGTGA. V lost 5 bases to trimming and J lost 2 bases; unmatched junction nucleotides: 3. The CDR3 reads CASSIQGTYEQYF. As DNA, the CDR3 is TGTGCCAGCAGCATACAGGGGACCTACGAGCAGTACTTC.

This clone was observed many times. The CDR3 protein is CASSFIGFSEQYF. In nucleotides, the CDR3 is TGTGCCAGCAGCTTTATCGGATTCTCCGAGCAGTACTTC. The J gene is TRBJ2-7, the V gene TRBV7-2; D gene uncertain. Germline V gene data show CDR1 as SGHTA and CDR2 as FQGNSA. The CDR3 is 13 residues long. V was shortened by 3 bases and J by 6 bases, with 12 bases between the two germline ends.